This T cell receptor beta chain was identified in a study of T cell responses to AZD1222 COVID-19 vaccine. Germline loops: CDR1 MNHEY, CDR2 SVGEGT. The V and J ends lost 4 bases and 5 bases, in that order; junction bases with no gene match: 11. The CDR3 runs 16 residues. Study observations and caveats: Without day 14 samples, only post-peak T cell repertoires were studied. Reportedly, close to half of spike-specific TCRs are directed against unmutated variant regions. Spike-wide vaccine-associated CD4 TCRs dominated at 160-218 and 743-854. In a largely white British group with more females than males, clonal diversity was possibly underestimated.

The method was immunoSEQ multiplex PCR; TCRdb's version includes in-frame clones alone and lacks a portion of them. This table holds roughly 84,000 clones, around 90% found once. On this clone itself: Its matching antigen is unknown.

Sequenced material: peripheral blood, taken 28 days after the second AZD1222 dose. The chain combines TRBV6-2 or TRBV6-3 with TRBJ2-5; 9 bases align to TRBD2. The TCR comes from an adult who received the AZD1222 COVID-19 vaccine. CDR3 coding DNA: TGTGCCAGCAGTTTCCAGTACAGCGGGGGGTCGGAGACCCAGTACTTC. Its protein product is CASSFQYSGGSETQYF.